This TCR beta chain was captured by sequencing in a study of T-cell reconstitution after alpha-beta-depleted transplantation in children. Trimming at V came to 4 bases and at J to 3 bases, leaving 8 bases not matched to a gene. The CDR3 consists of 17 residues. Germline V gives CDR1 MNHEY, CDR2 SMNVEV (reference sequence). TCRbeta library construction was performed incorporating unique molecular identifiers. TCRdb passed the PCR reads through MiXCR, listing each CDR3 protein once. The sample includes about 580,000 distinct CDR3 sequences, 25% to 30% of them seen just once. The receptor was derived from a boy less than two years old with Wiskott-Aldrich syndrome, due to receive a stem cell transplant. V is TRBV27 and J is TRBJ2-2; 10 bases agree with TRBD2. The sequenced sample was PBMCs, obtained before TCRalphabeta/CD19-depleted stem cell transplant. CDR3 residues: CASSSLLLAGDTGELFF. In nucleotides, the CDR3 is TGTGCCAGCAGTTCACTCCTCCTAGCGGGAGACACCGGGGAGCTGTTTTTT.